This record covers a single TCR beta chain. Its antigen is unidentified. The data stem from a study of T cell responses to AZD1222 COVID-19 vaccine. The germline CDR1 and CDR2 sequences are SGHVS and FQNEAQ. Trimming stripped 2 bases from V and 1 base from J, with 10 bases between. The CDR3 loop spans 15 amino acids. The assay was immunoSEQ multiplex PCR, and TCRdb's table has in-frame clones only and misses some. The table includes more than 95,000 clones, about 89% detected once. General study results and limits: At baseline, seropositivity was found in only a handful of AZD1222 recipients.

Sequenced material: peripheral blood, taken on day 0 of MenACWY control vaccination. The chain recombines TRBV7-8 with TRBJ2-3, with unresolved D. The TCR sequence derives from an adult in good health. CDR3 DNA sequence: TGTGCCAGCAGCTTAATAGCTGGGGGCACAGATACGCAGTATTTT. Amino acids: CASSLIAGGTDTQYF.